The 2 T cell receptor beta chains below come from one sample, sequenced in a study of blood T cell repertoires in COVID-19. Assay: immunoSEQ multiplex PCR; the TCRdb copy retains only in-frame clones and omits some. The sample lists about 130,000 clones, 81% occurring once. The sequenced sample was peripheral blood. The receptors derive from a woman aged 45-65 years with acute or convalescent COVID-19.

This chain links TRBV5-4 with TRBJ2-1; maybe TRBD2 (7 bases). V was shortened by 6 bases and J by 5 bases, with 24 bases between the two germline ends. CDR1 SGHNT and CDR2 YYREEE come from the germline V gene (reference sequence). The CDR3 extends over 17 amino acids. The CDR3 DNA follows: TGTGCCAGCATAAAAGGTCCGGGTGGCGGGGGCGACAATGAGCAGTTCTTC. Its translation: CASIKGPGGGGDNEQFF.

The chain is built from TRBV2 and TRBJ1-5, with 7 bases lining up with TRBD1. Germline trimming cut 8 bases from V and 4 bases from J; bases unmatched to any gene: 11. Germline CDR1 is SNHLY and CDR2 is FYNNEI. CDR3 size: 15 residues. The CDR3 sequence: CASGQTRQGNQPQHF. The CDR3, as DNA: TGTGCCAGCGGACAAACCCGACAGGGAAATCAGCCCCAGCATTTT. Looking up the rest from reference TRBV2 and TRBJ1-5 gives the full variable domain: EPEVTQTPSHQVTQMGQEVILRCVPISNHLYFYWYRQILGQKVEFLVSFYNNEISEKSEIFDDQFSVERPDGSNFTLKIRSTKLEDSAMYFCASGQTRQGNQPQHFGDGTRLSIL.